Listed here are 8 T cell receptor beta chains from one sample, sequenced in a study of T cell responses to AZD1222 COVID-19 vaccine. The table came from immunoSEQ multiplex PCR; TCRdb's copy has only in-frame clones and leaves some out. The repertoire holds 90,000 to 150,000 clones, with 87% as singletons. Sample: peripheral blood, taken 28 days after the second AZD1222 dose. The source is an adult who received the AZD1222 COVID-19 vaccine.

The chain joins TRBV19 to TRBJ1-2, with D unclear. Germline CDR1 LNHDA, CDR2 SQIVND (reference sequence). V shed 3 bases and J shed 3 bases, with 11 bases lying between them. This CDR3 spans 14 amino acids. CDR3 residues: CASSIVGEYYGYTF. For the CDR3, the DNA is TGTGCCAGTAGTATTGTAGGAGAATACTATGGCTACACCTTC.

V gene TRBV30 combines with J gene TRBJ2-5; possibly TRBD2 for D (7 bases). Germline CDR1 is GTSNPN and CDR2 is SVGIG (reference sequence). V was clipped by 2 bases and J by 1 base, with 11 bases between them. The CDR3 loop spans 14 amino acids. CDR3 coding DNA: TGTGCCTGGAGTCGGGGGGCCGTCCAAGAGACCCAGTACTTC. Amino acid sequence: CAWSRGAVQETQYF.

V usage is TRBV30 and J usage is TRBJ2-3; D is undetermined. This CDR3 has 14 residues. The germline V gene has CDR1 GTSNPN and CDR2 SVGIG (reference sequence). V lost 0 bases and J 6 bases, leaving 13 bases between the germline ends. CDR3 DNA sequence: TGTGCCTGGAGTGTGGGTCAGGAAGGGGATACGCAGTATTTT. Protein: CAWSVGQEGDTQYF.

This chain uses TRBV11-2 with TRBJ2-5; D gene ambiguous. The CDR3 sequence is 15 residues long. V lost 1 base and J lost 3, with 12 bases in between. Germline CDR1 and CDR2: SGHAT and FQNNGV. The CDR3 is CASSLGGIFEETQYF. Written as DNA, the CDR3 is TGTGCCAGCAGCTTAGGTGGGATTTTTGAAGAGACCCAGTACTTC. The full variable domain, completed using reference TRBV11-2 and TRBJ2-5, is EAGVAQSPRYKIIEKRQSVAFWCNPISGHATLYWYQQILGQGPKLLIQFQNNGVVDDSQLPKDRFSAERLKGVDSTLKIQPAKLEDSAVYLCASSLGGIFEETQYFGPGTRLLVL.

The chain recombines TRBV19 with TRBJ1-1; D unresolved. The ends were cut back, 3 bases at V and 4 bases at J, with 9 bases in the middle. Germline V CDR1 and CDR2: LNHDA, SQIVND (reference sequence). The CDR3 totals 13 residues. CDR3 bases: TGTGCCAGTAGTATGGAACAACTCACTGAAGCTTTCTTT. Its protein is CASSMEQLTEAFF.

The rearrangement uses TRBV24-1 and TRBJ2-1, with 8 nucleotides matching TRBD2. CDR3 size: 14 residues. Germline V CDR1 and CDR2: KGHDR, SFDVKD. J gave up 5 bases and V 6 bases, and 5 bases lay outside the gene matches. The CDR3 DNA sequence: TGTGCCACCAGTACGGCGGGGGGTCACAATGAGCAGTTCTTC. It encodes CATSTAGGHNEQFF.

The CDR3 coding sequence is TGCGCCAGCAGCCAAGCGGCAGGGGGTAACACTGAAGCTTTCTTT. Protein sequence: CASSQAAGGNTEAFF. The rearrangement links TRBV4-3 to TRBJ1-1; 7 positions agree with TRBD1. V shed 1 base and J 2 bases; nucleotides not matched to a gene: 4. This CDR3 is 15 amino acids long. CDR1 LGHNA and CDR2 YSLEER come from the germline V gene.

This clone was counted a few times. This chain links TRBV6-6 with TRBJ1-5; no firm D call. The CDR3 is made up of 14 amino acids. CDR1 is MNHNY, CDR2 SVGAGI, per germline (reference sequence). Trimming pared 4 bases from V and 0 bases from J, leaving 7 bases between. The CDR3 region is CASSLDGSNQPQHF. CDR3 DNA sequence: TGTGCCAGCAGTTTGGACGGTAGCAATCAGCCCCAGCATTTT.